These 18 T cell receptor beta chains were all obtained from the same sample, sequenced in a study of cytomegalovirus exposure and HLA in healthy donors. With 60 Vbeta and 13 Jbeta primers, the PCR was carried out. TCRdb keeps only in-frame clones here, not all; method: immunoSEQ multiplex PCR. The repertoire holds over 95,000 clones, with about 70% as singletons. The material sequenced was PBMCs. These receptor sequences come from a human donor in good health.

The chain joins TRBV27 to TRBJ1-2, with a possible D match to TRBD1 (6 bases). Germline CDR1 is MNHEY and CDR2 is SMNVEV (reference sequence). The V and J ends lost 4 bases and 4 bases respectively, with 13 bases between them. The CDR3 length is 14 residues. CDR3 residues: CASSYSTGPYGYTF. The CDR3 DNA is TGTGCCAGCAGTTACTCGACAGGACCCTATGGCTACACCTTC.

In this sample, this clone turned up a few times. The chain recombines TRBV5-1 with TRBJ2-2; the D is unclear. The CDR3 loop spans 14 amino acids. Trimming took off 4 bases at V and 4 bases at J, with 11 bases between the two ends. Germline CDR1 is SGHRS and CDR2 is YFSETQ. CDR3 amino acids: CASSSAVVTGELFF. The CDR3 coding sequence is TGCGCCAGCAGCAGCGCCGTGGTCACCGGGGAGCTGTTTTTT. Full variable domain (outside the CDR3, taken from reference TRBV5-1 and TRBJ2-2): KAGVTQTPRYLIKTRGQQVTLSCSPISGHRSVSWYQQTPGQGLQFLFEYFSETQRNKGNFPGRFSGRQFSNSRSEMNVSTLELGDSALYLCASSSAVVTGELFFGEGSRLTVL.

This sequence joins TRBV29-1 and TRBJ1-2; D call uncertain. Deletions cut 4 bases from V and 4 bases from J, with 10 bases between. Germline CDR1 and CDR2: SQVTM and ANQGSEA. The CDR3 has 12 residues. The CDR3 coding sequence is TGCAGCGTTGTTGCAGTTTCCTATGGCTACACCTTC. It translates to CSVVAVSYGYTF.

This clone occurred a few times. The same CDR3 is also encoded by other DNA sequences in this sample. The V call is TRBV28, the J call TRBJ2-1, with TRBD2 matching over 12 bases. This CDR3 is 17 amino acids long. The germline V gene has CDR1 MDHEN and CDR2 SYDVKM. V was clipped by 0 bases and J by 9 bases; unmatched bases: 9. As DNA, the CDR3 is TGTGCCAGCAGTTTATGGTCCCTAGCGGGGGGGCCCGGTGAGCAGTTCTTC. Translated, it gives CASSLWSLAGGPGEQFF.

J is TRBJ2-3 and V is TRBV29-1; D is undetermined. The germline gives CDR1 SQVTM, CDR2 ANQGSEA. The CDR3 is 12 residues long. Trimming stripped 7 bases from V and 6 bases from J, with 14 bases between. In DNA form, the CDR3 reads TGCAGCGCTAGACTTATCCGGGATACGCAGTATTTT. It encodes CSARLIRDTQYF.

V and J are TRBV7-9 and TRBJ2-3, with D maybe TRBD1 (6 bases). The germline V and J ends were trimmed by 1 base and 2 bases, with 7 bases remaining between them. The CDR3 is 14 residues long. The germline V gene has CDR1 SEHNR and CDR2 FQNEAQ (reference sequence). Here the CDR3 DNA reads TGTGCCAGCAGCTTAGGACAGGCCACAGATACGCAGTATTTT. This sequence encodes CASSLGQATDTQYF.

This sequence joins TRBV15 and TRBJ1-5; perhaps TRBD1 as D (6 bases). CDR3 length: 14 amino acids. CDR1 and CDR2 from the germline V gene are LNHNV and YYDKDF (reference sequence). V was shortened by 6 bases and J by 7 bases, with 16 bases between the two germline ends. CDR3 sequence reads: CATRSQGANQPQHF. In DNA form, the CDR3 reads TGTGCCACCAGGTCACAGGGAGCGAACCAGCCCCAGCATTTT.

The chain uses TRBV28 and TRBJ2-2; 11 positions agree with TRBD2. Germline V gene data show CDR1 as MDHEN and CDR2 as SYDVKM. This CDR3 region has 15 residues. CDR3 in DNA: TGTGCTGGCGCTAGCGGGGGGAGTGTCACCGGGGAGCTGTTTTTT. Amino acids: CAGASGGSVTGELFF.

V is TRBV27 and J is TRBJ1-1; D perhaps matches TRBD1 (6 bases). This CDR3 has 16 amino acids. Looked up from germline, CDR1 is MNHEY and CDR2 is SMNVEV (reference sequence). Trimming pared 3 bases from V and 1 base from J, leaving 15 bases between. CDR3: CASSLGTHLGNTEAFF. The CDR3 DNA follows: TGTGCCAGCAGTTTGGGGACACATCTGGGGAACACTGAAGCTTTCTTT.

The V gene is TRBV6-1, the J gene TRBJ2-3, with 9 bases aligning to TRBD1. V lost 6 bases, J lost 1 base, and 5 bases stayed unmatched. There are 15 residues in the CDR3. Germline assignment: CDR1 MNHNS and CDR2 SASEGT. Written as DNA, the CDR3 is TGTGCCAGCAGCCGGGACAGGGTGGGCACAGATACGCAGTATTTT. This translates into CASSRDRVGTDTQYF.

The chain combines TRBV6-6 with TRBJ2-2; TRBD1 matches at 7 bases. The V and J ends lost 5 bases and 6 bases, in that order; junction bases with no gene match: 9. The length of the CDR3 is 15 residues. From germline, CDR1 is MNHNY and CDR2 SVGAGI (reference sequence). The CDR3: CASSTGQIGAGELFF. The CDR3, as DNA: TGTGCCAGCAGTACGGGACAGATCGGGGCCGGGGAGCTGTTTTTT.

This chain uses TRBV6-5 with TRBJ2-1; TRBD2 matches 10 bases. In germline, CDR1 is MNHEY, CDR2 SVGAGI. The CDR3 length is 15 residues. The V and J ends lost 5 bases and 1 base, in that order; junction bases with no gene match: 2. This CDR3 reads CASSLTSGSYNEQFF. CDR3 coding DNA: TGTGCCAGCAGTCTGACTAGCGGGTCCTACAATGAGCAGTTCTTC.

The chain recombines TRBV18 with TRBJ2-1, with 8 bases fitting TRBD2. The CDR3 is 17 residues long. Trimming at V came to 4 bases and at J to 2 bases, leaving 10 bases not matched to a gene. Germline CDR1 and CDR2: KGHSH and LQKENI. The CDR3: CASSLRGTSGPYNEQFF. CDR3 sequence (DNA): TGTGCCAGCTCACTTCGGGGCACTAGCGGCCCCTACAATGAGCAGTTCTTC.

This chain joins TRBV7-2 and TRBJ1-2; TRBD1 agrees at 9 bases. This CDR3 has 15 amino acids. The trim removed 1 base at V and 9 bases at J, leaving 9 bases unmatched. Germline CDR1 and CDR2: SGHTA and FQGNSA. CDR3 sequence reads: CASSLVTGGKSSYTF. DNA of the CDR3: TGTGCCAGCAGCTTAGTGACAGGGGGAAAGAGCAGCTACACCTTC.

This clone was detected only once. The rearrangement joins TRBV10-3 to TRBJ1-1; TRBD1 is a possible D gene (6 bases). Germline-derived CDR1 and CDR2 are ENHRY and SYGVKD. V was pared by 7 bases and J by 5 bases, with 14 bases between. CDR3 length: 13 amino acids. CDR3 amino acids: CAITPGEWTEAFF. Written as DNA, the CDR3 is TGTGCCATCACCCCAGGGGAATGGACTGAAGCTTTCTTT.

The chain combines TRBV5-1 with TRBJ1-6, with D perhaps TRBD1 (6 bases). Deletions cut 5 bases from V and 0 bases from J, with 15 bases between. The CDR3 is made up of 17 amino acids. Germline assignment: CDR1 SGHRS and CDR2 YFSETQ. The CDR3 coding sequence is TGCGCCAGCAGGGCGGGGGGCCCGAGCTCCTATAATTCACCCCTCCACTTT. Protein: CASRAGGPSSYNSPLHF.

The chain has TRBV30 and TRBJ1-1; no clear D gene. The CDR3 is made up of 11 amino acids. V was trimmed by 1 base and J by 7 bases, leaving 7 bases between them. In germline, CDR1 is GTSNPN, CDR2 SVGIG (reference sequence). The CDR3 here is CAWSGRGEAFF. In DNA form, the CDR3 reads TGTGCCTGGAGTGGGCGGGGTGAAGCTTTCTTT.

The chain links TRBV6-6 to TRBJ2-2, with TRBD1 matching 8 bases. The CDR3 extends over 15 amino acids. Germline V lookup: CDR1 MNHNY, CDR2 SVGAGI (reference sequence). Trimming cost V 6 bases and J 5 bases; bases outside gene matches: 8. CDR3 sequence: CASSPQGVGTGELFF. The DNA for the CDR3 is TGTGCCAGCAGCCCACAGGGGGTTGGGACCGGGGAGCTGTTTTTT.